This TCR beta chain was captured in a study of early T cells in non-severe SARS-CoV-2 infection. The CDR3 runs 15 residues. Trimming took 5 bases from V and 3 from J, leaving 16 bases between them. TCRdb reanalysed the 5' RACE reads using MiXCR and keeps one entry per CDR3 protein. The data show around 55,000 distinct CDR3 sequences, about 16% seen once. Specimen: whole blood, collected at baseline. The V gene is TRBV12-3 or TRBV12-4, the J gene TRBJ2-5, with D unresolved. This clonotype originated in an adult who was a healthcare worker with PCR-confirmed SARS-CoV-2 infection or an uninfected control (not recorded which). The CDR3 sequence is CASSRFRSGEETQYF. CDR3 sequence (DNA): TGTGCCAGCAGTCGATTCAGAAGTGGGGAAGAGACCCAGTACTTC.